The 15 T cell receptor beta chains below all came from one sample that was sequenced in a study of blood T cell repertoires in COVID-19. Libraries were prepared by immunoSEQ multiplex PCR; TCRdb keeps only in-frame clonotypes and omits some of them. The data contain approximately 220,000 clones, over 70% of them singletons. The sequencing input was peripheral blood. Receptor source: a woman at least 80 years old with acute or convalescent COVID-19.

This clone was counted only a few times. In the same sample, other DNA sequences code for this CDR3. The chain uses TRBV19 and TRBJ1-2; D ambiguous. Germline V gives CDR1 LNHDA, CDR2 SQIVND (reference sequence). The CDR3 runs to 10 residues. The ends were cut back, 6 bases at V and 4 bases at J, with 3 bases in the middle. CDR3 in amino acids: CASSGYGYTF. In DNA form, the CDR3 reads TGTGCCAGTAGCGGCTATGGCTACACCTTC.

This chain links TRBV11-1 with TRBJ2-2; weak D call: TRBD1 (5 bases). V lost 6 bases to trimming and J lost 5 bases, with 16 bases between them. Germline CDR1 and CDR2: SGHAT and FQDESV (reference sequence). The CDR3 covers 15 residues. In DNA, the CDR3 is TGTGCCAGCAGGTTCGACAGAGTTCGTACCGGGGAGCTGTTTTTT. It is translated as CASRFDRVRTGELFF.

This clone turned up a few times. The chain couples TRBV2 to TRBJ2-5; 7 positions agree with TRBD1. The CDR3 totals 15 residues. The germline V gene has CDR1 SNHLY and CDR2 FYNNEI. The junction had 1 base not matched to a gene; V was cut back by 0 bases and J by 0 bases. In nucleotides, the CDR3 is TGTGCCAGCAGTGAAGCGAGGGGGCACCAAGAGACCCAGTACTTC. Translation gives CASSEARGHQETQYF.

The CDR3 DNA follows: TGTGCCAGCAGTCCGGGTCCCTCTGGAAACACCATATATTTT. This translates into CASSPGPSGNTIYF. The gene calls are TRBV6-6 and TRBJ1-3; D gene uncertain. Germline CDR1 reads MNHNY; CDR2 reads SVGAGI (reference sequence). The CDR3 runs to 14 residues. Trimming took 5 bases from V and 0 from J, leaving 8 bases between them.

The genes are TRBV7-2 and TRBJ1-2, with 7 bases fitting TRBD1. Germline V gives CDR1 SGHTA, CDR2 FQGNSA. CDR3 length equals 14 residues. V lost 3 bases to trimming and J lost 4 bases; unmatched junction nucleotides: 5. CDR3 nucleotides: TGTGCCAGCAGCTTTGACAGGGTAGGCTATGGCTACACCTTC. The encoded protein is CASSFDRVGYGYTF.

The chain links TRBV6-2 or TRBV6-3 to TRBJ1-5, with D unresolved. CDR1 and CDR2 from the germline V gene are MNHEY and SVGEGT. The CDR3 runs to 16 residues. V lost 3 bases and J lost 2, with 14 bases in between. The CDR3 loop reads CASSYSGRTGNQPQHF. The CDR3 DNA sequence: TGTGCCAGCAGTTATTCGGGTCGAACGGGCAATCAGCCCCAGCATTTT.

V gene TRBV11-2 combines with J gene TRBJ1-3; 7 nucleotides line up with TRBD1. The V segment lost 5 bases and the J segment 1 base; nucleotides outside the gene matches: 5. The CDR3 is 15 amino acids. In germline, CDR1 is SGHAT, CDR2 FQNNGV. The CDR3 nucleotides are TGTGCCAGCAGCCAGGGGGGTTGGTCTGGAAACACCATATATTTT. It codes for CASSQGGWSGNTIYF.

The CDR3, as DNA: TGTGCCAGCAGCCGAGGGCGGGTTGGCACAGATACGCAGTATTTT. Protein sequence: CASSRGRVGTDTQYF. The chain links TRBV7-8 to TRBJ2-3; maybe TRBD2 (5 bases). CDR1 is SGHVS and CDR2 is FQNEAQ in the germline V gene. Trimming stripped 5 bases from V and 1 base from J, with 13 bases between. The CDR3 is made up of 15 amino acids.

This clone was observed a handful of times. V gene TRBV13 combines with J gene TRBJ2-7, with 8 bases identical to TRBD2. V gave up 4 bases and J gave up 7 bases; unmatched junction bases: 6. Looked up from germline, CDR1 is PRHDT and CDR2 is FYEKMQ (reference sequence). CDR3 length equals 13 residues. CDR3 residues: CASSSRGGREQYF. The CDR3 DNA sequence: TGTGCCAGCAGCTCCCGCGGGGGGAGGGAGCAGTACTTC.

V is TRBV11-2 and J is TRBJ1-2; 7 nucleotides line up with TRBD1. The germline gives CDR1 SGHAT, CDR2 FQNNGV. Losses at the gene ends were 7 bases for V and 8 bases for J; bases not matched to a gene: 10. The CDR3 loop spans 13 amino acids. The chain's CDR3 is CASKGDSLQGYTF. The CDR3 DNA sequence: TGTGCCAGCAAGGGGGACAGCCTACAAGGCTACACCTTC.

This chain connects TRBV7-9 to TRBJ2-3; 9 bases are a match to TRBD1. From germline, CDR1 is SEHNR and CDR2 FQNEAQ (reference sequence). The CDR3 is made up of 17 amino acids. Germline trimming cut 5 bases from V and 2 bases from J; bases unmatched to any gene: 11. The CDR3 DNA reads TGTGCCAGCAGCGTTTTACAGGGGGCAAAGGTCACAGATACGCAGTATTTT. Amino acids: CASSVLQGAKVTDTQYF.

V is TRBV5-1 and J is TRBJ1-2; D is possibly TRBD1 (6 bases). The V gene lost 0 bases and the J gene lost 10 bases, with 10 bases spanning the gap. The CDR3 is 12 residues long. Germline CDR1 SGHRS, CDR2 YFSETQ. CDR3 sequence (DNA): TGCGCCAGCAGCTTGGGACGACAGGACTACACCTTC. This encodes CASSLGRQDYTF.

This clone has a handful of counts. The chain carries TRBV5-1 and TRBJ1-1; 9 bases map to TRBD1. This CDR3 has 16 residues. Germline CDR1 is SGHRS and CDR2 is YFSETQ. V trimming: 2 bases; J trimming: 5 bases; junction bases outside the gene matches: 10. The CDR3 coding sequence is TGCGCCAGCAGCTTACAGGGGGCTCAGGGTGCAACTGAAGCTTTCTTT. Translating gives CASSLQGAQGATEAFF. Together with reference TRBV5-1 and TRBJ1-1, the CDR3 gives the full variable domain: KAGVTQTPRYLIKTRGQQVTLSCSPISGHRSVSWYQQTPGQGLQFLFEYFSETQRNKGNFPGRFSGRQFSNSRSEMNVSTLELGDSALYLCASSLQGAQGATEAFFGQGTRLTVV.

The chain is built from TRBV6-6 and TRBJ1-5; D perhaps matches TRBD1 (6 bases). This CDR3 has 15 amino acids. The germline CDR1 and CDR2 sequences are MNHNY and SVGAGI (reference sequence). The V and J ends lost 0 bases and 6 bases respectively, with 12 bases between them. The CDR3 DNA sequence: TGTGCCAGCAGTTACTCGAGTGCAGGGGTTCAGCCCCAGCATTTT. Translated, it gives CASSYSSAGVQPQHF.

The CDR3 coding sequence is TGCGCCAGCAGCCCCGGGACAGGGGAGGTCATATATTTT. Translation gives CASSPGTGEVIYF. The chain has TRBV5-1 and TRBJ1-3; 10 positions agree with TRBD1. CDR1 is SGHRS and CDR2 is YFSETQ in the germline V gene. The CDR3 is 13 amino acids. J lost 12 bases, V lost 4 bases, and 7 bases had no gene match.